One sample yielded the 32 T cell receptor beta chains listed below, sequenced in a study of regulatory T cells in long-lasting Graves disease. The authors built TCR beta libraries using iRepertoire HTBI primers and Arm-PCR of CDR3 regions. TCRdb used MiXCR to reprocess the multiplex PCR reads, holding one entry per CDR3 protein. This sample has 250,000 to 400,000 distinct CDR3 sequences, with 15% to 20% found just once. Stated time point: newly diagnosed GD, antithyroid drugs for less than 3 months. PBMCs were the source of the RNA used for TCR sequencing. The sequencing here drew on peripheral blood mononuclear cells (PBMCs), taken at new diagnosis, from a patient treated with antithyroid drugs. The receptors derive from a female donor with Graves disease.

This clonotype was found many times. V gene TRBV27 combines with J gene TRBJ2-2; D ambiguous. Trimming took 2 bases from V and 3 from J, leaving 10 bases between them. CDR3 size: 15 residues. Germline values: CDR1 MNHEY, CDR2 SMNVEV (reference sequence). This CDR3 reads CASSLELSDTGELFF. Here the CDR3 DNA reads TGTGCCAGCAGTTTAGAACTATCGGACACCGGGGAGCTGTTTTTT.

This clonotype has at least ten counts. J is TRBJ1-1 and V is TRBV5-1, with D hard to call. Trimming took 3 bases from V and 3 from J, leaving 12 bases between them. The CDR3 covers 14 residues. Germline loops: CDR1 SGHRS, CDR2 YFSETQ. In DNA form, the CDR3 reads TGCGCCAGCAGCTCTAGAGGACGGGACACTGAAGCTTTCTTT. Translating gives CASSSRGRDTEAFF.

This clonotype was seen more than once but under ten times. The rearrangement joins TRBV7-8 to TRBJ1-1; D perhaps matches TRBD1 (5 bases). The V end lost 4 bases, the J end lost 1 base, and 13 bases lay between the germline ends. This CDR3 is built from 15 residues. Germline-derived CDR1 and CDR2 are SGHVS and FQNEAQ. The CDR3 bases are TGTGCCAGCAGCTCAAAGGGACTCAGGAACACTGAAGCTTTCTTT. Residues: CASSSKGLRNTEAFF.

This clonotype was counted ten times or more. The CDR3, as DNA: TGTGCCAGTAGTATCCCAACGACGGTATTATACAATGAGCAGTTCTTC. It yields the protein CASSIPTTVLYNEQFF. The V and J genes are TRBV19 and TRBJ2-1; D gene uncertain. V lost 3 bases, J lost 4 bases, and 16 bases lay in between. The CDR3 spans 16 residues. From germline, CDR1 is LNHDA and CDR2 SQIVND (reference sequence).

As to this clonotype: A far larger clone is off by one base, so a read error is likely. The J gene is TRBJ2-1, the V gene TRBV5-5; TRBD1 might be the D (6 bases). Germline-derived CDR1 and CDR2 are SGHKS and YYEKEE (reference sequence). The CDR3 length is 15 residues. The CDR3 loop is CASSPGQPSYNELFF. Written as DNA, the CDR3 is TGTGCCAGCAGCCCCGGACAGCCCTCCTACAATGAGCTGTTCTTC.

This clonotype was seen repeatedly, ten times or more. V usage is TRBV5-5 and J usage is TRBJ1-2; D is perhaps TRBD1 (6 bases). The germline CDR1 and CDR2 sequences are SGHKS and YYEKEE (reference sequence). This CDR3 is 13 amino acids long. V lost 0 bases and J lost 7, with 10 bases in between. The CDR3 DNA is TGTGCCAGCAGCTTGGCCGGGGGCTTTGGCTACACCTTC. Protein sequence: CASSLAGGFGYTF.

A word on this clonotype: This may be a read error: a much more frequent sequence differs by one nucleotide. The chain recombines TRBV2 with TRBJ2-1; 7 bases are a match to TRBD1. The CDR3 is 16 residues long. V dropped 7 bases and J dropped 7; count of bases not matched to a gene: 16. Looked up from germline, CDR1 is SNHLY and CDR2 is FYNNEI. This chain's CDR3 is CASNQIPQGVGNEQFF. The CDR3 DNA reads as TGTGCCAGCAACCAGATACCCCAGGGGGTGGGGAATGAGCAGTTCTTC.

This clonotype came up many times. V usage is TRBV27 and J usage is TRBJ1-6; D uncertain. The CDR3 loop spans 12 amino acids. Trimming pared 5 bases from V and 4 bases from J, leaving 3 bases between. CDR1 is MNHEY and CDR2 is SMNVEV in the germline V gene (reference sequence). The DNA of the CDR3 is TGTGCCAGCAGTAAATATAATTCACCCCTCCACTTT. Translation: CASSKYNSPLHF.

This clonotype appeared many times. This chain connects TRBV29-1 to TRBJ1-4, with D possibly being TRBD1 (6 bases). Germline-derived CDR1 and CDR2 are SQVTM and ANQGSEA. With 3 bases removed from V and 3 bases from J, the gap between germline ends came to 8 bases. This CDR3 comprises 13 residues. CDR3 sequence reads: CSVEEGANEKLFF. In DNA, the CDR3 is TGCAGCGTTGAGGAGGGGGCTAATGAAAAACTGTTTTTT.

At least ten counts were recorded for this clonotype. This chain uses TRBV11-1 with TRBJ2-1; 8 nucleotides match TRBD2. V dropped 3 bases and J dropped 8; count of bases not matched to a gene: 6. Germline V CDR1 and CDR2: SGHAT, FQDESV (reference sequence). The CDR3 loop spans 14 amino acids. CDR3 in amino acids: CASSFKREIDEQFF. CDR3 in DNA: TGTGCCAGCAGCTTTAAGCGGGAGATCGATGAGCAGTTCTTC.

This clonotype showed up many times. CDR3 in amino acids: CASSPRGKSYEQYF. CDR3 DNA: TGTGCCAGCAGCCCGCGGGGGAAATCCTACGAGCAGTACTTC. The chain is built from TRBV11-1 and TRBJ2-7, with TRBD2 matching over 7 bases. CDR3 length equals 14 residues. V was clipped by 5 bases and J by 1 base; unmatched bases: 5. In germline, CDR1 is SGHAT, CDR2 FQDESV (reference sequence).

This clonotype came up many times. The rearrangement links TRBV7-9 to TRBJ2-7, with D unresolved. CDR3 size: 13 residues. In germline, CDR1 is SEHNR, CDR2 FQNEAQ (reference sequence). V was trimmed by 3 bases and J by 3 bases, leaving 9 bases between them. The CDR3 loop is CASSFLRNYEQYF. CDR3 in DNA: TGTGCCAGCAGCTTCCTCAGAAACTACGAGCAGTACTTC.

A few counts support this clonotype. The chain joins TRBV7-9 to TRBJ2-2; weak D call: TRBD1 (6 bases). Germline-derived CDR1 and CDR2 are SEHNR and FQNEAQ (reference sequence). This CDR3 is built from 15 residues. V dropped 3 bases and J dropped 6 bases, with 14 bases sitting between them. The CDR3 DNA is TGTGCCAGCAGCTTTCAGGGGCTCGAGGCCGGGGAGCTGTTTTTT. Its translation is CASSFQGLEAGELFF.

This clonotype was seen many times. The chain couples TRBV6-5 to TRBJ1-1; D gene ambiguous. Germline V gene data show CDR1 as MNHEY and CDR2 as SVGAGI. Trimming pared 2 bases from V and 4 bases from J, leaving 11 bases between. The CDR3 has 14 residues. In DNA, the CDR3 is TGTGCCAGCAGTTACGAGCTGGGTGGCACTGAAGCTTTCTTT. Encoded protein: CASSYELGGTEAFF.

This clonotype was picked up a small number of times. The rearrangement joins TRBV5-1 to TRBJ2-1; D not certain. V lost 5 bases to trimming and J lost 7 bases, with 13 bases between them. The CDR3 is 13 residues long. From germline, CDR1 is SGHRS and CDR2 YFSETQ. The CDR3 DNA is TGCGCCAGCAGACTAACCGGCGAGAATGAGCAGTTCTTC. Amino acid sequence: CASRLTGENEQFF.

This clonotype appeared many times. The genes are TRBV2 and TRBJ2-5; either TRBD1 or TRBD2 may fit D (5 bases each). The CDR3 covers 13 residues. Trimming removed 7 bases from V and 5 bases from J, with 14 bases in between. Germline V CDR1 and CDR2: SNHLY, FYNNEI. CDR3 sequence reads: CASKGESGETQYF. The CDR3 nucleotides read TGTGCCAGCAAAGGGGAGTCTGGGGAGACCCAGTACTTC. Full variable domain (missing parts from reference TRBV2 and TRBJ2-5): EPEVTQTPSHQVTQMGQEVILRCVPISNHLYFYWYRQILGQKVEFLVSFYNNEISEKSEIFDDQFSVERPDGSNFTLKIRSTKLEDSAMYFCASKGESGETQYFGPGTRLLVL.

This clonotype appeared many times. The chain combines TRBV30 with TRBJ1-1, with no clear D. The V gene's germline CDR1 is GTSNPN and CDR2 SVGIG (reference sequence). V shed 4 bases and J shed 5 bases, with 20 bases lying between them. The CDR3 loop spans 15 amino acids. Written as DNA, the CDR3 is TGTGCCTGGAACCCTCAGGAGGGATCAAGGACTGAAGCTTTCTTT. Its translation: CAWNPQEGSRTEAFF.

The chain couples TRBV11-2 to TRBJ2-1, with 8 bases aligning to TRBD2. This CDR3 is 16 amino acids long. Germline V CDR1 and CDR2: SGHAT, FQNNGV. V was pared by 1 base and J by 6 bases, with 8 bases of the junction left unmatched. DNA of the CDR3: TGTGCCAGCAGCTTAGGGGTAGCGGGATCTTTCAATGAGCAGTTCTTC. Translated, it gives CASSLGVAGSFNEQFF.

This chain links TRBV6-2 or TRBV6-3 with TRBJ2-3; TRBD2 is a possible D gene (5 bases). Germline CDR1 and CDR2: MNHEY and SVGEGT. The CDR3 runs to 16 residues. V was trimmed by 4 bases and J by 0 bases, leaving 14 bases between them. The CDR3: CASSSRSRDSTDTQYF. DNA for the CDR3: TGTGCCAGCAGTTCCCGTTCCCGGGATAGCACAGATACGCAGTATTTT.

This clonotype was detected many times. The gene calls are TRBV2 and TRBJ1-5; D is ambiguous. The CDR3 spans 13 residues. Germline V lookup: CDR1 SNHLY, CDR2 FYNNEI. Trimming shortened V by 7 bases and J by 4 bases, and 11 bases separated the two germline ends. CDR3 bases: TGTGCCAGCAAACACATCGGAAATCAGCCCCAGCATTTT. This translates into CASKHIGNQPQHF.

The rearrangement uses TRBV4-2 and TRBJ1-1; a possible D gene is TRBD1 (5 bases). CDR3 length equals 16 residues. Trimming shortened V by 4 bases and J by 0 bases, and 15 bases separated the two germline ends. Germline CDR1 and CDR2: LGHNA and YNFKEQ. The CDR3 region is CASSPEPGAMNTEAFF. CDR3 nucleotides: TGTGCCAGCAGCCCAGAGCCCGGGGCAATGAACACTGAAGCTTTCTTT.

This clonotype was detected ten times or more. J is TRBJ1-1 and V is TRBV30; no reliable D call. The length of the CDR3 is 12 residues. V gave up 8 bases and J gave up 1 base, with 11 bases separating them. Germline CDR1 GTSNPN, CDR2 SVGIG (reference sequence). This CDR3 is CAHVRRNTEAFF. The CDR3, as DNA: TGTGCCCACGTACGGAGGAACACTGAAGCTTTCTTT.

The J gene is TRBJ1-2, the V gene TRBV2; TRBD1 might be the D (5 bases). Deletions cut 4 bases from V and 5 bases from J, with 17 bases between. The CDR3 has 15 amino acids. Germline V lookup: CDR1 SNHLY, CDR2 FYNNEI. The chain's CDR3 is CASSGASGLGYGYTF. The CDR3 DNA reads TGTGCCAGCAGTGGGGCATCAGGGCTTGGGTATGGCTACACCTTC.

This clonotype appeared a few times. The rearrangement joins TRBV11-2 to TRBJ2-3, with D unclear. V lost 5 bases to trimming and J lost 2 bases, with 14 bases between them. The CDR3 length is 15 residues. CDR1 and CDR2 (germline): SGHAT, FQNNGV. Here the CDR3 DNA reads TGTGCCAGCAGCCACCCCGGGCATTACACAGATACGCAGTATTTT. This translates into CASSHPGHYTDTQYF.

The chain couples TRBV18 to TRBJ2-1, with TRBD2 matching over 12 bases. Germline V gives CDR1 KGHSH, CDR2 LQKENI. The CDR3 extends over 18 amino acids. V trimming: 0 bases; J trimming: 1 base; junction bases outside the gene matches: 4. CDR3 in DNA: TGTGCCAGCTCACCACCGAGACTAGCGGGAGAGTCCTACAATGAGCAGTTCTTC. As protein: CASSPPRLAGESYNEQFF.

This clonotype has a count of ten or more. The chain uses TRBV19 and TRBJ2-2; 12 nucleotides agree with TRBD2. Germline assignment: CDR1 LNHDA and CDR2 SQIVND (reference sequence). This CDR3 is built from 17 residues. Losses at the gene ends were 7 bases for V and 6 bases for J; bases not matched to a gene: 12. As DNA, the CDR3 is TGTGCCAGTAACCTGCTAGCGGGAGGGCCAACGGCCGGGGAGCTGTTTTTT. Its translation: CASNLLAGGPTAGELFF.

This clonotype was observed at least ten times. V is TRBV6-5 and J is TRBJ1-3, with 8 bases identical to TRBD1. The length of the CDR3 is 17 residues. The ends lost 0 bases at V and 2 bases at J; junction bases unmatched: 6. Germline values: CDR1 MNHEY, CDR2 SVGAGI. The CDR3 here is CASSYSRGQAPGNTIYF. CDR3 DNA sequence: TGTGCCAGCAGTTACTCCAGGGGACAGGCGCCTGGAAACACCATATATTTT.

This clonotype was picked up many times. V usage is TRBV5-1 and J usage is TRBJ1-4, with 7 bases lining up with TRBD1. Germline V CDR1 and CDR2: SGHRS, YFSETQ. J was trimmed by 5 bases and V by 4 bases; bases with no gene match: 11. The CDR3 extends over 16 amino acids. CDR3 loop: CASSPGSTGRNEKLFF. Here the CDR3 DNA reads TGCGCCAGCAGCCCTGGATCGACAGGGCGGAATGAAAAACTGTTTTTT.

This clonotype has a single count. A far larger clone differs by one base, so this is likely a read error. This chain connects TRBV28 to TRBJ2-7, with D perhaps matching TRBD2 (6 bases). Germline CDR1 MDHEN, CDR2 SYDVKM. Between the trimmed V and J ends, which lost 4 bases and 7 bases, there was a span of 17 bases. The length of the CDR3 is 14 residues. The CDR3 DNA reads TGTGCCAGCAGTTCGGCGGGAACCCTCAATGAGCAGTACTTC. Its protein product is CASSSAGTLNEQYF.

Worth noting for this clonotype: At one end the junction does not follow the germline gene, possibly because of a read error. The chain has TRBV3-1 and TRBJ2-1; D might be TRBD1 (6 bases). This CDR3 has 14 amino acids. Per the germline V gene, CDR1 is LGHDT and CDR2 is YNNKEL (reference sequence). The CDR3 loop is CASSQERGDNEQVF. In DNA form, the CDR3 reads TGTGCCAGCAGCCAAGAGAGAGGGGACAATGAGCAGGTCTTC.

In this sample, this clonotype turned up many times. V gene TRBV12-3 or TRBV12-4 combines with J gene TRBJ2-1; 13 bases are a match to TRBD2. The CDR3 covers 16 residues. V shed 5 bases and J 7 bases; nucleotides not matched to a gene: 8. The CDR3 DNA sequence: TGTGCCAGCAGTCCACTAGCGGGAGGGCCAAGGAATGAGCAGTTCTTC. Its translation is CASSPLAGGPRNEQFF.

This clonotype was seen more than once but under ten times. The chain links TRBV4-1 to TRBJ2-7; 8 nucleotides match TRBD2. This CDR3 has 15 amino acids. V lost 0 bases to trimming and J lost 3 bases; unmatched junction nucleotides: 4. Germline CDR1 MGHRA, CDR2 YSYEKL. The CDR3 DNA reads TGCGCCAGCAGCCAAGATTCGGGGGGGCTCTACGAGCAGTACTTC. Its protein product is CASSQDSGGLYEQYF.